The T cell receptor (beta chain) described here comes from a study of CD8 T cells in Susac syndrome. Peripheral blood CD8+ and CD4+ T cells were profiled by TCR beta sequencing. V was pared by 0 bases and J by 0 bases, with 2 bases between. The CDR3 spans 14 residues. Reverse transcription of roughly 0.45 to 1 ug RNA was carried out with random hexamers. Amplification of the TCR beta CDR3 was carried out by immunoSEQ multiplex PCR, which spanned a total of 54 Vbeta and 13 Jbeta segments. TCRdb redid the calling of the immunoSEQ multiplex PCR reads with MiXCR, one entry per CDR3 protein. This table holds more than 95,000 distinct CDR3 sequences, around 94% found once.

Sequenced material: CD4+ T cells from PBMCs. The sequence was obtained from a human donor in good health. The chain has TRBV12-3 or TRBV12-4 and TRBJ1-4, with no clear D. This CDR3 reads CASSLAATNEKLFF. The CDR3 DNA follows: TGTGCCAGCAGTTTAGCGGCAACTAATGAAAAACTGTTTTTT.